The present entry profiles one T cell receptor (beta chain) with its context. Profiling relied on immunoSEQ multiplex PCR, and the TCRdb table lists in-frame clones only, not all of them. This table holds approximately 980,000 clones, approximately 76% found once. The sample comes from a study of shared clonotypes between healthy human individuals. The CDR3 is 15 residues long. V lost 4 bases, J lost 1 base, and 11 bases lay in between. CDR1 is SNHLY and CDR2 is FYNNEI in the germline V gene. The chain links TRBV2 to TRBJ1-5; no firm D call. The sequence came from a man aged 18 to 35 in good health. Specimen: memory CD4+ T cells sorted from blood. Specified subset: CD45RA-negative fraction. The CDR3 sequence is CASSAEEGSNQPQHF. The CDR3 region has the DNA TGTGCCAGCAGTGCAGAGGAAGGCAGCAATCAGCCCCAGCATTTT.